The next 8 T cell receptor beta chains were all read from a single sample in a study of blood T cell repertoires in COVID-19. Measured with immunoSEQ multiplex PCR; TCRdb has only the in-frame clones, and not every one. The sample consists of about 50,000 clones, 83% of them appearing once. Material for sequencing was peripheral blood. Source of these receptors: a middle-aged man with acute or convalescent COVID-19.

This clone was picked up one time. This chain joins TRBV27 and TRBJ2-3; D may be TRBD2 (5 bases). This CDR3 is 14 amino acids long. V lost 2 bases and J 5 bases, leaving 11 bases between the germline ends. Per germline, CDR1 MNHEY and CDR2 SMNVEV (reference sequence). The DNA of the CDR3 is TGTGCCAGCAGTTTAGACGGGGTAGGAGATACGCAGTATTTT. Translating it yields CASSLDGVGDTQYF.

The gene calls are TRBV5-1 and TRBJ2-1; D may be TRBD2 (7 bases). Per germline, CDR1 SGHRS and CDR2 YFSETQ. The V end was cut by 4 bases, the J end by 10 bases, with 18 bases between. The CDR3 contains 14 residues. In DNA form, the CDR3 reads TGCGCCAGCAGCCTACAGCACGGGGGGCAGGAGCAGTTCTTC. The encoded protein is CASSLQHGGQEQFF.

This sequence joins TRBV20-1 and TRBJ1-2, with a possible D match to TRBD1 (6 bases). Trimming left V 3 bases short and J 4 bases short, with 15 bases between. Germline CDR1 DFQATT, CDR2 SNEGSKA (reference sequence). This CDR3 has 14 residues. CDR3 coding DNA: TGCAGTGCTAGTGGGTCAGGGGAACCCTATGGCTACACCTTC. Encoded protein: CSASGSGEPYGYTF.

The J gene is TRBJ2-7, the V gene TRBV2; unclear D gene. V lost 4 bases to trimming and J lost 7 bases, with 14 bases between them. Germline V gene data show CDR1 as SNHLY and CDR2 as FYNNEI. The CDR3 covers 13 residues. CDR3 in amino acids: CASSVLGNREQYV. In DNA form, the CDR3 reads TGTGCCAGCAGTGTCCTAGGAAACCGGGAGCAGTACGTC.

J is TRBJ2-1 and V is TRBV6-5, with 11 bases that match TRBD2. The germline V gene encodes CDR1 MNHEY and CDR2 SVGAGI. The CDR3 totals 14 residues. The J segment lost 8 bases and the V segment lost 7 bases, leaving 7 bases of the junction unmatched. The CDR3 DNA is TGTGCCAGCATAGCGGGGGGGCGTGAAGATGAGCAGTTCTTC. This sequence encodes CASIAGGREDEQFF.

The chain has TRBV5-1 and TRBJ1-2; 8 bases agree with TRBD1. The germline V gene has CDR1 SGHRS and CDR2 YFSETQ. This CDR3 spans 15 amino acids. Trimming took 2 bases from V and 6 from J; bases not matched to a gene: 9. For the CDR3, the DNA is TGCGCCAGCAGCTTTATGACAGGGGCGCTCGATGGCTACACCTTC. Translation: CASSFMTGALDGYTF.

The J gene is TRBJ2-1, the V gene TRBV7-9; D might be TRBD1 (5 bases). V was shortened by 7 bases and J by 5 bases, with 15 bases between the two germline ends. The CDR3 runs to 14 residues. Per the germline V gene, CDR1 is SEHNR and CDR2 is FQNEAQ (reference sequence). The CDR3 sequence is CASNRATENNEQFF. The CDR3 DNA sequence: TGTGCCAGCAACCGAGCGACAGAGAACAATGAGCAGTTCTTC.

CDR3 loop: CASSLGTGWGETQYF. The DNA for the CDR3 is TGTGCCAGCAGTTTAGGGACAGGGTGGGGAGAGACCCAGTACTTC. This chain uses TRBV28 with TRBJ2-5, with 9 bases matching TRBD1. Germline V gene data show CDR1 as MDHEN and CDR2 as SYDVKM. The length of the CDR3 is 15 residues. The trim removed 2 bases at V and 4 bases at J, leaving 5 bases unmatched.